This note documents a single T cell receptor beta chain sequence. The specificity of this receptor is unknown. Nothing much larger sits one base from this clone, and base qualities are not available. The entry originates in a study of blood T cell repertoires in COVID-19 (dated by TCRdb to 2019 to 2021). Regarding the complete study: The collaborator samples originated in the United States, Italy and Spain and spanned the acute and convalescent phases of COVID-19. The material from the prospective study consisted of cDNA or gDNA derived from T cells, B-cell-depleted T cells, or PBMCs. Subjects who had been exposed to COVID-19, were actively infected with it, or had recovered from it provided the deeply sampled blood TCRbeta repertoires that made up the dataset. The repertoires were released in a freely available public database meant as a resource for research on the immune response to SARS-CoV-2. The samples were drawn from two sources: the first 160 participants of the ongoing ImmuneRACE study, and 950 to 1,500 subjects contributed by 6 global collaborators. The sample metadata nearly always contained a de-identified subject ID, COVID-19 status, age in years and sex. Where available, HLA class I and class II types were obtained from metadata supplied by the sample provider rather than from assay-based typing. On the study overall, not on this receptor specifically: Clinical and demographic metadata were provided uncurated, with the amount varying by source and participant.

Collaborating institutions collected whole blood in K2EDTA tubes following their own protocols. Collaborator samples were shipped for TCRbeta analysis as frozen whole blood, isolated PBMCs, or DNA extracted from either sample type. Trimming takes 0 bases from V and 2 bases from J, and the germline ends sit 18 bases apart. Including cysteine and phenylalanine, the CDR3 has 17 amino acids. Only the CDR3 portion is preserved as DNA: 51 bases, with reading frame beginning at the first base. TCRbeta CDR3 regions were amplified from genomic DNA using the immunoSEQ Assay, a bias-controlled multiplex PCR. In the authors' own workflow: Nucleated cell counts per sample were estimated from amplification of reference gene primers within the assay. Sequence reads were collapsed and filtered to measure the absolute abundance of every unique TCRbeta CDR3 rearrangement. Productive Simpson clonality was computed per sample as the square root of Simpson's diversity index over productive rearrangements. TCRdb re-hosts the immuneACCESS table, in-frame sequences only. Its copies lack some clones; in the studies checked, an unresolved V gene accounts for under half of them, and the cause for the rest is not known. Clonal size and the V and J genes are those of that table, whereas D and trimming came from the DNA. The table for this sample lists 110,000 or so clones; more than 80% of them were counted only once. The ten largest clones represent approximately 8.1% of the sample.

The sequence joins TRBV5-7 to TRBJ2-7; the D gene is possibly TRBD2, with 5 bases matching. TRBV5-7 counts as an open reading frame of uncertain function. The clonotype was recovered from a woman in her thirties or forties with acute or convalescent COVID-19. Sequencing was done on a sample of peripheral blood. The DNA sequence is as follows: TGTGCCAGCAGCTTGGATTACTGGTTTCGGGGTCCCTACGAGCAGTACTTC. The encoded protein is CASSLDYWFRGPYEQYF.